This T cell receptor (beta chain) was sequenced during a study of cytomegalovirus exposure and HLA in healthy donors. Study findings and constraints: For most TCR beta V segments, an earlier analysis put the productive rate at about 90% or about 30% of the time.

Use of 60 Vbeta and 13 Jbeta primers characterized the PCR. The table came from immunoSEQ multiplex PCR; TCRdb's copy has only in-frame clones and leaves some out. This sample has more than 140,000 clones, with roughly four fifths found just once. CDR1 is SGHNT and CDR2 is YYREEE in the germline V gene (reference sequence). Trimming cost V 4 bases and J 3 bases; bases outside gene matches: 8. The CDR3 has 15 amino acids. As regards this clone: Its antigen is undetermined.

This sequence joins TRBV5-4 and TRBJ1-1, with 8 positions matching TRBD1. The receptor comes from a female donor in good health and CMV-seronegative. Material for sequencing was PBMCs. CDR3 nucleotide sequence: TGTGCCAGCAGCCCGAACCTACAGGGGGACACTGAAGCTTTCTTT. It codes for CASSPNLQGDTEAFF.